These 11 T cell receptor beta chains originate from one sample sequenced in a study of T-cell reconstitution after alpha-beta-depleted transplantation in children. Using unique molecular identifiers, the investigators prepared the TCRbeta library. TCRdb called the PCR reads again in MiXCR, with one record for every CDR3 protein. The table records 200,000 or so distinct CDR3 sequences, 6.3% of them present only once. Sequenced material: PBMCs, taken before TCRalphabeta/CD19-depleted stem cell transplant. Source of these receptors: a girl under three years old with combined immunodeficiency, due to receive a stem cell transplant.

This clonotype was observed many times. The chain is built from TRBV7-9 and TRBJ2-4; maybe TRBD2 (6 bases). Germline V gives CDR1 SEHNR, CDR2 FQNEAQ (reference sequence). V was cut by 7 bases and J by 9 bases, with 13 bases left in between. This CDR3 has 12 residues. Here the CDR3 DNA reads TGTGCCAGCAAGTCGGGGGACGGCATTCAGTACTTC. Its translation is CASKSGDGIQYF.

This clonotype was recorded at least ten times. The rearrangement uses TRBV29-1 and TRBJ1-3; D call uncertain. Trimming pared 4 bases from V and 4 bases from J, leaving 17 bases between. The CDR3 spans 15 residues. Germline V gene lookup returns CDR1 SQVTM and CDR2 ANQGSEA. DNA for the CDR3: TGCAGCGTTGGCTGGCGTCCGGAGTTGGGAAACACCATATATTTT. Translation: CSVGWRPELGNTIYF.

This clonotype occurred many times. The chain uses TRBV28 and TRBJ2-1, with 12 bases matching TRBD2. J gave up 5 bases and V 6 bases, and 5 bases lay outside the gene matches. Germline V gene data show CDR1 as MDHEN and CDR2 as SYDVKM. The CDR3 extends over 15 amino acids. DNA of the CDR3: TGTGCCAGCAGCCCAAGACTAGCGGGAGACAATGAGCAGTTCTTC. Translated: CASSPRLAGDNEQFF.

This clonotype was recorded at least ten times. This chain links TRBV12-3 or TRBV12-4 with TRBJ2-7; 8 positions match TRBD1. V gave up 6 bases and J gave up 5 bases; unmatched junction bases: 6. CDR3 size: 13 residues. For the CDR3, the DNA is TGTGCCAGCAGACTGACAGGGGACCACGAGCAGTACTTC. Translation gives CASRLTGDHEQYF.

The chain carries TRBV7-9 and TRBJ2-7; the D gene is possibly TRBD1 (6 bases). Trimming removed 6 bases from V and 0 bases from J, with 15 bases in between. The V gene's germline CDR1 is SEHNR and CDR2 FQNEAQ (reference sequence). CDR3 length: 15 residues. The CDR3 DNA sequence: TGTGCCAGCAGTTCCCCGGGACAAACCTCCTACGAGCAGTACTTC. Amino acid sequence: CASSSPGQTSYEQYF.

This clonotype was detected ten times or more. The chain carries TRBV7-9 and TRBJ2-3; unclear D gene. CDR3 length: 13 amino acids. V lost 3 bases to trimming and J lost 3 bases, with 7 bases between them. Germline V CDR1 and CDR2: SEHNR, FQNEAQ (reference sequence). The CDR3 DNA sequence: TGTGCCAGCAGCTTTAGCCAGACAGATACGCAGTATTTT. Its translation is CASSFSQTDTQYF.

Many counts were recorded for this clonotype. The chain uses TRBV6-5 and TRBJ1-1; 9 nucleotides agree with TRBD1. The CDR3 has 16 residues. Germline assignment: CDR1 MNHEY and CDR2 SVGAGI. Trimming removed 2 bases from V and 4 bases from J; junction bases left unmatched: 8. The CDR3: CASSYAKTGGATEAFF. The CDR3 DNA is TGTGCCAGCAGTTACGCTAAGACAGGGGGGGCCACTGAAGCTTTCTTT.

This clonotype was seen many times. The genes are TRBV3-1 and TRBJ1-4; D uncertain. The germline V and J ends were trimmed by 0 bases and 0 bases, with 5 bases remaining between them. CDR1 LGHDT and CDR2 YNNKEL come from the germline V gene (reference sequence). The CDR3 covers 15 residues. The CDR3 nucleotides read TGTGCCAGCAGCCAAGATTTGGCAACTAATGAAAAACTGTTTTTT. This gives the protein CASSQDLATNEKLFF. Together with reference TRBV3-1 and TRBJ1-4, the CDR3 gives the full variable domain: DTAVSQTPKYLVTQMGNDKSIKCEQNLGHDTMYWYKQDSKKFLKIMFSYNNKELIINETVPNRFSPKSPDKAHLNLHINSLELGDSAVYFCASSQDLATNEKLFFGSGTQLSVL.

There are many counts of this clonotype. The V and J genes are TRBV12-3 or TRBV12-4 and TRBJ2-7; 10 bases line up with TRBD1. The CDR3 sequence is 16 residues long. Trimming removed 1 base from V and 8 bases from J; junction bases left unmatched: 11. The CDR3 nucleotides are TGTGCCAGCAGTTTAGAATGGACGACAGGGGGCGTTCAGCAGTACTTC. It specifies CASSLEWTTGGVQQYF.

This clonotype was seen repeatedly, ten times or more. The chain joins TRBV12-3 or TRBV12-4 to TRBJ2-1, with TRBD2 as a possible D gene (5 bases). V was shortened by 5 bases and J by 9 bases, with 11 bases between the two germline ends. The CDR3 extends over 12 amino acids. As DNA, the CDR3 is TGTGCCAGCAGTCAGACTGGGAGTGAGCAGTTCTTC. Translating gives CASSQTGSEQFF.

This clonotype appeared many times. The chain couples TRBV9 to TRBJ2-5, with D maybe TRBD1 (6 bases). The CDR3 is made up of 16 amino acids. Trimming took 4 bases from V and 3 from J, leaving 19 bases between them. CDR1 SGDLS and CDR2 YYNGEE come from the germline V gene. The DNA for the CDR3 is TGTGCCAGCAGCTCCCCTCGGGACACCATGGAAGAGACCCAGTACTTC. Encoded protein: CASSSPRDTMEETQYF. Filled out from reference TRBV9 and TRBJ2-5, the complete variable domain reads DSGVTQTPKHLITATGQRVTLRCSPRSGDLSVYWYQQSLDQGLQFLIQYYNGEERAKGNILERFSAQQFPDLHSELNLSSLELGDSALYFCASSSPRDTMEETQYFGPGTRLLVL.